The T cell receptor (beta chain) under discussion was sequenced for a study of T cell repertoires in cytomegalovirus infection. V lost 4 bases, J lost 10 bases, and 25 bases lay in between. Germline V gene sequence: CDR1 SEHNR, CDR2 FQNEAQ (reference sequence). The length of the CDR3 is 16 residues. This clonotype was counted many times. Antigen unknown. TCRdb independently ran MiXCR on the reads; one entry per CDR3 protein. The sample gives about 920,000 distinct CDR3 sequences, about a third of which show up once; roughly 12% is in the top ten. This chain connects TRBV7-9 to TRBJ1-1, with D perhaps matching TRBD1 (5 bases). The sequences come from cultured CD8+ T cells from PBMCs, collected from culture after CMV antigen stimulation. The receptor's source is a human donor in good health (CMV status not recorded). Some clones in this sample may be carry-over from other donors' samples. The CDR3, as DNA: TGTGCCAGCAGCTCAAATAGAGGGACCTCCACGTTTGGAGCTTTCTTT. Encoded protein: CASSSNRGTSTFGAFF. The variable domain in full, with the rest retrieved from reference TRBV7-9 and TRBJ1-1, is DTGVSQNPRHKITKRGQNVTFRCDPISEHNRLYWYRQTLGQGPEFLTYFQNEAQLEKSRLLSDRFSAERPKGSFSTLEIQRTEQGDSAMYLCASSSNRGTSTFGAFFGQGTRLTVV.